The clone carrying this T cell receptor (beta chain) has just one count. What it binds is not known. Reverse transcribed after extraction, RNA yielded cDNA as the sequencing template. Clones were sequenced by immunoSEQ multiplex PCR, and TCRdb holds only the in-frame ones, with some missing. In the table there are around 100,000 clones, about 70% of which are singletons. Trimming shortened V by 0 bases and J by 5 bases, and 5 bases separated the two germline ends. Germline-derived CDR1 and CDR2 are MGHRA and YSYEKL. The CDR3 runs to 13 residues. The treatment here: oral pan-JAK inhibitor, 5-10 mg twice daily. These data originate in a study of CD8+ T cells in alopecia areata. For the study at large: Tofacitinib therapy took 6 to 18 months; 6 months off drug came after. Study observations and caveats: Many of the expanded lesional clones endured in scalp and blood while on tofacitinib. Possibly as an HLA-related effect, TCR sharing across patients appeared less clear than in mice.

The sequencing here drew on CD8+ T cells sorted from blood, taken at approximately week 42, from a patient treated with tofacitinib. This sequence was found in a human donor with alopecia areata. The V call is TRBV4-1, the J call TRBJ1-5; D not resolved. CDR3 in amino acids: CASSQEIDQPQHF. CDR3 sequence (DNA): TGCGCCAGCAGCCAAGAAATTGATCAGCCCCAGCATTTT.